One and the same sample provided the 24 T cell receptor beta chains below, sequenced in a study of blood T cell repertoires in COVID-19. Here immunoSEQ multiplex PCR was the method, and the copy in TCRdb shows in-frame clones only, minus some. The sample holds 30,000 to 40,000 clones; roughly 84% are singletons and the top ten take approximately 1.6%. The sequenced sample was peripheral blood. Source of these receptors: a man in his sixties with COVID-19, enrolled during active disease.

This chain links TRBV5-1 with TRBJ2-2; D gene unclear. V was clipped by 4 bases and J by 2 bases, with 15 bases between them. The CDR3 consists of 16 residues. CDR1 is SGHRS and CDR2 is YFSETQ in the germline V gene. The CDR3 region has the DNA TGCGCCAGCAGCGTAAACAGTATTCTAAACACCGGGGAGCTGTTTTTT. Amino acid sequence: CASSVNSILNTGELFF.

This chain connects TRBV29-1 to TRBJ1-1; D ambiguous. This CDR3 is built from 14 residues. Germline lookup yields CDR1 SQVTM and CDR2 ANQGSEA. Trimming pared 0 bases from V and 0 bases from J, leaving 8 bases between. The CDR3 sequence: CSVEDWPVNTEAFF. The CDR3 bases are TGCAGCGTTGAAGATTGGCCAGTGAACACTGAAGCTTTCTTT.

In this sample, this clone turned up a few times. The chain has TRBV14 and TRBJ2-7, with TRBD1 matching over 12 bases. The CDR3 totals 17 residues. V lost 0 bases and J lost 4; bases outside the gene matches: 7. Germline-derived CDR1 and CDR2 are SGHDN and FVKESK. The CDR3 here is CASSQDSGQGAFYEQYF. DNA for the CDR3: TGTGCCAGCAGCCAAGATTCGGGACAGGGGGCTTTTTACGAGCAGTACTTC. The whole variable domain, remainder taken from reference TRBV14 and TRBJ2-7, is EAGVTQFPSHSVIEKGQTVTLRCDPISGHDNLYWYRRVMGKEIKFLLHFVKESKQDESGMPNNRFLAERTGGTYSTLKVQPAELEDSGVYFCASSQDSGQGAFYEQYFGPGTRLTVT.

The V gene is TRBV4-1, the J gene TRBJ2-7, with a possible D match to TRBD1 (5 bases). Germline V gene lookup returns CDR1 MGHRA and CDR2 YSYEKL. This CDR3 contains 14 residues. Trimming shortened V by 0 bases and J by 2 bases, and 8 bases separated the two germline ends. CDR3 coding DNA: TGCGCCAGCAGCCAAGACCCCAGGGCCTACGAGCAGTACTTC. Translating it yields CASSQDPRAYEQYF.

J is TRBJ2-1 and V is TRBV3-1 (or the pseudogene TRBV3-2), with unresolved D. The CDR3 has 13 residues. V was pared by 1 base and J by 10 bases, with 11 bases between. In germline, CDR1 is LGHDT, CDR2 YNNKEL (reference sequence). CDR3 DNA sequence: TGTGCCAGCAGCCAAGCCCGAGACGGGGAGCAGTTCTTC. It yields the protein CASSQARDGEQFF.

The chain combines TRBV25-1 with TRBJ2-7; 8 bases match TRBD1. CDR3 size: 13 residues. After removal of 8 bases from V and 4 bases from J, the junction contained 7 bases not matched to a gene. Germline V gives CDR1 MGHDK, CDR2 SYGVNS. The CDR3 sequence is CASYAGGGYEQYF. CDR3 in DNA: TGTGCCAGCTACGCAGGGGGCGGATACGAGCAGTACTTC.

The gene calls are TRBV5-1 and TRBJ1-1; the match to TRBD1 covers 7 bases. The CDR3 has 16 amino acids. V dropped 0 bases and J dropped 13; count of bases not matched to a gene: 18. Germline V gene lookup returns CDR1 SGHRS and CDR2 YFSETQ. This chain's CDR3 is CASSLGQGGGSTVGFF. The CDR3 bases are TGCGCCAGCAGCTTGGGACAGGGAGGAGGAAGCACTGTCGGTTTCTTT.

The rearrangement links TRBV18 to TRBJ1-2; TRBD1 is a possible D gene (5 bases). The CDR3 is made up of 13 amino acids. Germline lookup yields CDR1 KGHSH and CDR2 LQKENI. V was shortened by 0 bases and J by 8 bases, with 10 bases between the two germline ends. The CDR3 reads CASSPPPREGYTF. The CDR3 DNA follows: TGTGCCAGCTCACCACCGCCCAGGGAAGGCTACACCTTC. Looking up the rest from reference TRBV18 and TRBJ1-2 gives the full variable domain: NAGVMQNPRHLVRRRGQEARLRCSPMKGHSHVYWYRQLPEEGLKFMVYLQKENIIDESGMPKERFSAEFPKEGPSILRIQQVVRGDSAAYFCASSPPPREGYTFGSGTRLTVV.

This clone was found a few times. The rearrangement uses TRBV3-1 (or the pseudogene TRBV3-2) and TRBJ1-1, with 7 bases aligning to TRBD1. The CDR3 sequence is 12 residues long. Losses at the gene ends were 4 bases for V and 8 bases for J; bases not matched to a gene: 4. Germline CDR1 and CDR2: LGHDT and YNNKEL (reference sequence). DNA of the CDR3: TGTGCCAGCAGCCCAAGGACAGGAGAAGCTTTCTTT. It specifies CASSPRTGEAFF.

CDR3 sequence (DNA): TGTGCCAGTAGTATACCAGTGGGGCTCGGGGAGCTGTTTTTT. Protein product: CASSIPVGLGELFF. The chain recombines TRBV19 with TRBJ2-2; weak D call: TRBD1 (5 bases). Germline loops: CDR1 LNHDA, CDR2 SQIVND (reference sequence). V shed 2 bases and J shed 7 bases, with 11 bases lying between them. This CDR3 region has 14 residues.

This clone appeared once. V is TRBV25-1 and J is TRBJ2-2; D ambiguous. Trimming removed 2 bases at V and 0 bases at J, with 4 bases between. CDR1 MGHDK and CDR2 SYGVNS come from the germline V gene. CDR3 size: 14 residues. CDR3 sequence: CASSEAANTGELFF. The CDR3 DNA reads TGTGCCAGCAGTGAAGCGGCGAACACCGGGGAGCTGTTTTTT.

About this clone itself: The same CDR3 also results from other DNA sequences found in this sample. The CDR3 bases are TGTGCCAGCAGTTTTAGCGGGGATCAGCCCCAGCATTTT. Protein product: CASSFSGDQPQHF. This sequence joins TRBV28 and TRBJ1-5; D gene unclear. V was shortened by 3 bases and J by 5 bases, with 8 bases between the two germline ends. CDR1 is MDHEN, CDR2 SYDVKM, per germline. The CDR3 loop spans 13 amino acids. Combining the CDR3 with reference TRBV28 and TRBJ1-5 gives the whole variable domain DVKVTQSSRYLVKRTGEKVFLECVQDMDHENMFWYRQDPGLGLRLIYFSYDVKMKEKGDIPEGYSVSREKKERFSLILESASTNQTSMYLCASSFSGDQPQHFGDGTRLSIL.

The genes are TRBV6-2 or TRBV6-3 and TRBJ2-7, with 9 bases that match TRBD1. Germline V gene data show CDR1 as MNHEY and CDR2 as SVGEGT. With V trimmed by 4 bases and J by 4 bases, 5 bases remained unmatched. CDR3 length equals 14 residues. The CDR3 DNA reads TGTGCCAGCAGTTTCGGGACAGGGACATACGAGCAGTACTTC. It codes for CASSFGTGTYEQYF.

The chain uses TRBV7-2 and TRBJ1-5; 7 bases align to TRBD1. Trimming took 4 bases from V and 6 from J; bases not matched to a gene: 6. CDR1 is SGHTA and CDR2 is FQGNSA in the germline V gene. The CDR3 has 14 amino acids. The CDR3 region is CASSSGGGSQPQHF. The CDR3 DNA sequence: TGTGCCAGCAGCTCAGGAGGGGGCAGTCAGCCCCAGCATTTT.

This clone occurred a few times. The chain is built from TRBV24-1 and TRBJ1-1, with 7 bases identical to TRBD1. Germline V CDR1 and CDR2: KGHDR, SFDVKD. The CDR3 is 13 residues long. The V segment lost 7 bases and the J segment 5 bases; nucleotides outside the gene matches: 6. CDR3 sequence (DNA): TGTGCCACCAGGGGAACAGGGGATACTGAAGCTTTCTTT. Translation: CATRGTGDTEAFF.

The rearrangement joins TRBV5-1 to TRBJ1-1, with 7 bases aligning to TRBD1. Per the germline V gene, CDR1 is SGHRS and CDR2 is YFSETQ. This CDR3 comprises 14 residues. Trimming at V came to 3 bases and at J to 2 bases, leaving 4 bases not matched to a gene. The CDR3 sequence is CASSSGQPNTEAFF. CDR3 sequence (DNA): TGCGCCAGCAGCTCGGGACAGCCTAACACTGAAGCTTTCTTT.

The chain links TRBV5-5 to TRBJ1-3; D remains unclear. Germline V lookup: CDR1 SGHKS, CDR2 YYEKEE (reference sequence). There are 14 residues in the CDR3. V was cut by 1 base and J by 1 base, with 6 bases left in between. In nucleotides, the CDR3 is TGTGCCAGCAGCTTGACAGCATCTGGAAACACCATATATTTT. Translation gives CASSLTASGNTIYF.

The chain couples TRBV9 to TRBJ2-5; D possibly corresponds to TRBD2 (5 bases). From germline, CDR1 is SGDLS and CDR2 YYNGEE. The V gene lost 0 bases and the J gene lost 5 bases, with 14 bases spanning the gap. The CDR3 is 15 residues long. The CDR3 region has the DNA TGTGCCAGCAGCGTAGGGAGAGTTTCGGGGGAGACCCAGTACTTC. The encoded protein is CASSVGRVSGETQYF.

The chain links TRBV27 to TRBJ1-1, with D tentatively TRBD1 (6 bases). The V end was cut by 2 bases, the J end by 4 bases, with 11 bases between. In germline, CDR1 is MNHEY, CDR2 SMNVEV (reference sequence). There are 14 residues in the CDR3. CDR3 region: CASSLGGAGTEAFF. Here the CDR3 DNA reads TGTGCCAGCAGTTTAGGGGGCGCGGGCACTGAAGCTTTCTTT.

The J gene is TRBJ2-7, the V gene TRBV3-1 (or the pseudogene TRBV3-2); TRBD1 agrees at 11 bases. CDR3 length: 16 amino acids. The ends lost 2 bases at V and 5 bases at J; junction bases unmatched: 8. Germline V gene sequence: CDR1 LGHDT, CDR2 YNNKEL (reference sequence). The CDR3 nucleotides are TGTGCCAGCAGCCAATTTTTGGGACAGGGGGTGCACGAGCAGTACTTC. Translation gives CASSQFLGQGVHEQYF.

The sample holds one count of this clone. This chain connects TRBV5-1 to TRBJ2-3; 10 nucleotides line up with TRBD2. CDR3 size: 16 residues. The trim removed 0 bases at V and 4 bases at J, leaving 5 bases unmatched. Germline CDR1 reads SGHRS; CDR2 reads YFSETQ. CDR3: CASSLAASGRSDTQYF. CDR3 DNA sequence: TGCGCCAGCAGCTTGGCGGCTAGCGGGAGATCAGATACGCAGTATTTT. The full variable domain, in which reference TRBV5-1 and TRBJ2-3 provide the parts outside the CDR3, is KAGVTQTPRYLIKTRGQQVTLSCSPISGHRSVSWYQQTPGQGLQFLFEYFSETQRNKGNFPGRFSGRQFSNSRSEMNVSTLELGDSALYLCASSLAASGRSDTQYFGPGTRLTVL.

The V call is TRBV27, the J call TRBJ1-1, with 7 nucleotides matching TRBD1. The germline CDR1 and CDR2 sequences are MNHEY and SMNVEV (reference sequence). Trimming at V came to 6 bases and at J to 1 base, leaving 11 bases not matched to a gene. This CDR3 contains 16 residues. Here the CDR3 DNA reads TGTGCCAGCAGGGGACAGTTTCTAAGGGAGAACACTGAAGCTTTCTTT. The encoded protein is CASRGQFLRENTEAFF.

This chain connects TRBV28 to TRBJ2-3; 7 bases line up with TRBD2. This CDR3 has 13 residues. The ends lost 11 bases at V and 5 bases at J; junction bases unmatched: 10. CDR1 and CDR2 from the germline V gene are MDHEN and SYDVKM. The chain's CDR3 is CALGPSGLDTQYF. CDR3 sequence (DNA): TGTGCCTTGGGGCCTAGCGGACTAGATACGCAGTATTTT.

The rearrangement links TRBV4-3 to TRBJ1-6; D may be TRBD1 (5 bases). The germline CDR1 and CDR2 sequences are LGHNA and YSLEER. CDR3 length: 14 residues. The V and J ends lost 0 bases and 8 bases respectively, with 8 bases between them. CDR3 nucleotide sequence: TGCGCCAGCAGCCAAGAGGTAGGGGATTCACCCCTCCACTTT. This encodes CASSQEVGDSPLHF.